This T cell receptor beta chain was profiled in a study of T cell changes during pregnancy in multiple sclerosis. In germline, CDR1 is SGHTA, CDR2 FQGNSA. The CDR3 sequence is 16 residues long. V trimming: 1 base; J trimming: 0 bases; junction bases outside the gene matches: 4. Sequencing used immunoSEQ multiplex PCR; TCRdb keeps in-frame clones, though not all of them. The table records about 97,000 clones, less than 95% of them present only once. Source: peripheral blood, taken in the second trimester of pregnancy. V is TRBV7-2 and J is TRBJ2-7, with TRBD1 matching 9 bases. This TCR was sampled from a female donor in good health, enrolled as a control in a pregnancy study. DNA for the CDR3: TGTGCCAGCAGCTTAGGACAGGGGGTCCTCTCCTACGAGCAGTACTTC. Residues: CASSLGQGVLSYEQYF. Full variable domain (remainder filled in from reference TRBV7-2 and TRBJ2-7): GAGVSQSPSNKVTEKGKDVELRCDPISGHTALYWYRQSLGQGLEFLIYFQGNSAPDKSGLPSDRFSAERTGGSVSTLTIQRTQQEDSAVYLCASSLGQGVLSYEQYFGPGTRLTVT.